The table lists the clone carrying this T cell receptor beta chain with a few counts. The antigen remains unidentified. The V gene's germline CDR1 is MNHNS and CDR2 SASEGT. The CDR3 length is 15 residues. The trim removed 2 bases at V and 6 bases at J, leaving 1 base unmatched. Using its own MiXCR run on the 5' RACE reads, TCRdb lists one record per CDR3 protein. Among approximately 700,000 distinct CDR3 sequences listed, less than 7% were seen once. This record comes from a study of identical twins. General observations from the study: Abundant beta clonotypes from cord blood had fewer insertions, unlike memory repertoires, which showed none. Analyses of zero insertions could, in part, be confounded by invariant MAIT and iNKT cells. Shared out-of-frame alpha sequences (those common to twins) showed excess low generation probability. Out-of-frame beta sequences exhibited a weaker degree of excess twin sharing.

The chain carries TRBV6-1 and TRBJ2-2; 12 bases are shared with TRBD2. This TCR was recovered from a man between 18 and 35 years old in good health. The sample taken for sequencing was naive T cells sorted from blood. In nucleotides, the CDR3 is TGTGCCAGCAGTGAATCTAGCGGGAGGGCCGGGGAGCTGTTTTTT. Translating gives CASSESSGRAGELFF.